These 29 T cell receptor beta chains were sequenced from one sample in a study of early T cells in non-severe SARS-CoV-2 infection. A single record per CDR3 protein comes from TCRdb applying MiXCR to the 5' RACE reads. The sample shows more than 65,000 distinct CDR3 sequences, about an eighth of them seen only once. Source material: whole blood. Receptor source: an adult who was a healthcare worker with PCR-confirmed SARS-CoV-2 infection or an uninfected control (not recorded which).

The chain links TRBV6-5 to TRBJ1-1, with a weak D call TRBD1 (6 bases). The germline V and J ends were trimmed by 6 bases and 5 bases, with 16 bases remaining between them. Germline CDR1 is MNHEY and CDR2 is SVGAGI. The CDR3 has 14 residues. The CDR3 DNA reads TGTGCCAGCAGCAAGACAAGGGGGGGGACTGAAGCTTTCTTT. Translated, it gives CASSKTRGGTEAFF.

This clonotype was counted a few times. The J gene is TRBJ2-7, the V gene TRBV9; 10 positions match TRBD1. Unmatched junction bases numbered 3, after V lost 3 bases and J lost 3 bases. CDR1 is SGDLS and CDR2 is YYNGEE in the germline V gene. This CDR3 has 14 residues. This chain's CDR3 is CASSERDRGYEQYF. CDR3 sequence (DNA): TGTGCCAGCAGCGAGCGGGACAGGGGCTACGAGCAGTACTTC.

This clonotype was counted a few times. The chain uses TRBV19 and TRBJ2-3, with 10 bases aligning to TRBD2. Per the germline V gene, CDR1 is LNHDA and CDR2 is SQIVND (reference sequence). V gave up 11 bases and J gave up 1 base; unmatched junction bases: 15. This CDR3 contains 17 residues. The CDR3 spells CAGPVAGGPARTDTQYF. The CDR3 DNA reads as TGTGCCGGACCCGTAGCGGGGGGCCCCGCTCGCACAGATACGCAGTATTTT.

At least ten counts were recorded for this clonotype. The V and J genes are TRBV11-1 and TRBJ2-6; 8 positions agree with TRBD2. The CDR3 is 17 residues long. Germline-derived CDR1 and CDR2 are SGHAT and FQDESV (reference sequence). V shed 3 bases, J shed 0 bases, and the junction held 4 bases outside the gene matches. The CDR3 loop reads CASSFRGGSSGANVLTF. CDR3 DNA: TGTGCCAGCAGCTTTCGGGGGGGTAGCTCTGGGGCCAACGTCCTGACTTTC. Using reference TRBV11-1 and TRBJ2-6 for the parts outside the CDR3, the full variable domain is EAEVAQSPRYKITEKSQAVAFWCDPISGHATLYWYRQILGQGPELLVQFQDESVVDDSQLPKDRFSAERLKGVDSTLKIQPAELGDSAMYLCASSFRGGSSGANVLTFGAGSRLTVL.

This clonotype showed up many times. The V gene is TRBV20-1, the J gene TRBJ2-3; 9 bases are shared with TRBD2. Looked up from germline, CDR1 is DFQATT and CDR2 is SNEGSKA (reference sequence). The CDR3 contains 14 residues. The V segment lost 3 bases and the J segment 2 bases; nucleotides outside the gene matches: 3. This CDR3 reads CSARSSGDTDTQYF. CDR3 DNA sequence: TGCAGTGCTAGGTCTAGCGGGGACACAGATACGCAGTATTTT.

J is TRBJ1-6 and V is TRBV27; perhaps TRBD1 as D (6 bases). Germline CDR1 MNHEY, CDR2 SMNVEV (reference sequence). The CDR3 covers 14 residues. V was pared by 5 bases and J by 7 bases, with 12 bases between. CDR3 region: CASSPDSYNSPLHF. Written as DNA, the CDR3 is TGTGCCAGCAGTCCGGACAGTTACAATTCACCCCTCCACTTT.

The J gene is TRBJ1-1, the V gene TRBV20-1; 10 bases line up with TRBD1. This CDR3 contains 16 residues. Germline lookup yields CDR1 DFQATT and CDR2 SNEGSKA (reference sequence). V gave up 3 bases and J gave up 0 bases; unmatched junction bases: 7. The DNA of the CDR3 is TGCAGTGCTAGTCAATCGGGACAGGGGTTGAACACTGAAGCTTTCTTT. It encodes CSASQSGQGLNTEAFF.

The J gene is TRBJ2-7, the V gene TRBV6-6, with TRBD2 matching 8 bases. Per germline, CDR1 MNHNY and CDR2 SVGAGI (reference sequence). With V trimmed by 2 bases and J by 1 base, 4 bases remained unmatched. This CDR3 comprises 15 residues. The CDR3 sequence: CASSYVGGGSYEQYF. The CDR3 nucleotides are TGTGCCAGCAGTTACGTAGGCGGGGGGTCCTACGAGCAGTACTTC.

This clonotype was picked up many times. The rearrangement joins TRBV7-8 to TRBJ1-3, with D tentatively TRBD1 (5 bases). CDR3 size: 12 residues. Germline V gene sequence: CDR1 SGHVS, CDR2 FQNEAQ. V was trimmed by 9 bases and J by 10 bases, leaving 16 bases between them. CDR3 nucleotides: TGTGCCAGTATGCAGGGAAAGGGGACCATATATTTT. Protein product: CASMQGKGTIYF. Complete variable domain (other parts from reference TRBV7-8 and TRBJ1-3): GAGVSQSPRYKVAKRGQDVALRCDPISGHVSLFWYQQALGQGPEFLTYFQNEAQLDKSGLPSDRFFAERPEGSVSTLKIQRTQQEDSAVYLCASMQGKGTIYFGEGSWLTVV.

This clonotype was counted a few times. V and J are TRBV18 and TRBJ2-5, with D unresolved. The CDR3 is 13 amino acids. The germline gives CDR1 KGHSH, CDR2 LQKENI. The germline V and J ends were trimmed by 5 bases and 3 bases, with 10 bases remaining between them. The CDR3 is CASSTYVEETQYF. The CDR3, as DNA: TGTGCCAGCTCAACCTACGTCGAAGAGACCCAGTACTTC.

This clonotype has only a few counts. V gene TRBV11-2 combines with J gene TRBJ1-1; D perhaps matches TRBD1 (6 bases). The CDR3 is 14 residues long. Germline CDR1 SGHAT, CDR2 FQNNGV. V dropped 1 base and J dropped 5 bases, with 11 bases sitting between them. As DNA, the CDR3 is TGTGCCAGCAGCTTAGGGGCAGGGGAAACTGAAGCTTTCTTT. This encodes CASSLGAGETEAFF. Full variable domain (missing parts from reference TRBV11-2 and TRBJ1-1): EAGVAQSPRYKIIEKRQSVAFWCNPISGHATLYWYQQILGQGPKLLIQFQNNGVVDDSQLPKDRFSAERLKGVDSTLKIQPAKLEDSAVYLCASSLGAGETEAFFGQGTRLTVV.

This clonotype was counted many times. The CDR3 nucleotides are TGTGCCATCAGGGAGGAGGGGGCCTATTCGTTCGATACGCAGTATTTT. It specifies CAIREEGAYSFDTQYF. This chain uses TRBV10-3 with TRBJ2-3, with D perhaps matching TRBD1 (7 bases). The CDR3 has 16 amino acids. Germline-derived CDR1 and CDR2 are ENHRY and SYGVKD. V lost 6 bases to trimming and J lost 6 bases, with 22 bases between them.

This chain connects TRBV10-3 to TRBJ1-3; no definite D call. The CDR3 consists of 13 residues. Trimming shortened V by 8 bases and J by 6 bases, and 14 bases separated the two germline ends. The germline V gene has CDR1 ENHRY and CDR2 SYGVKD. Here the CDR3 reads CAIFRTTENTIYF. For the CDR3, the DNA is TGTGCCATCTTTCGTACCACTGAAAACACCATATATTTT.

The chain combines TRBV2 with TRBJ2-3, with TRBD1 identical over 8 bases. Germline V CDR1 and CDR2: SNHLY, FYNNEI. The CDR3 is 14 residues long. Trimming cost V 9 bases and J 2 bases; bases outside gene matches: 7. The CDR3 spells CASSRDRNTDTQYF. In DNA form, the CDR3 reads TGTGCCAGTTCCCGGGACAGGAACACAGATACGCAGTATTTT. Full variable domain (rest looked up from reference TRBV2 and TRBJ2-3): EPEVTQTPSHQVTQMGQEVILRCVPISNHLYFYWYRQILGQKVEFLVSFYNNEISEKSEIFDDQFSVERPDGSNFTLKIRSTKLEDSAMYFCASSRDRNTDTQYFGPGTRLTVL.

The gene calls are TRBV3-1 and TRBJ2-3, with D possibly called TRBD1 or TRBD2 (5 bases each). CDR1 is LGHDT and CDR2 is YNNKEL in the germline V gene (reference sequence). V was cut by 4 bases and J by 3 bases, with 14 bases left in between. CDR3 size: 15 residues. Here the CDR3 DNA reads TGTGCCAGCAGCCTGACGAGGGGATCGACAGATACGCAGTATTTT. As protein: CASSLTRGSTDTQYF.

This clonotype has a count of ten or more. The V and J genes are TRBV7-2 and TRBJ2-5; D is unresolved. The CDR3 loop spans 12 amino acids. Germline assignment: CDR1 SGHTA and CDR2 FQGNSA. V was trimmed by 2 bases and J by 3 bases, leaving 4 bases between them. The CDR3 is CASSLREETQYF. The DNA for the CDR3 is TGTGCCAGCAGCTTACGGGAAGAGACCCAGTACTTC.

This clonotype has a count of ten or more. The rearrangement uses TRBV15 and TRBJ1-3; D remains ambiguous. V shed 2 bases and J shed 7 bases, with 9 bases lying between them. Per germline, CDR1 LNHNV and CDR2 YYDKDF (reference sequence). The CDR3 spans 13 residues. As DNA, the CDR3 is TGTGCCACCAGCAGATCCCGCGGGAACACCATATATTTT. It is translated as CATSRSRGNTIYF.

This rearrangement joins TRBV15 to TRBJ1-6; D might be TRBD1 (5 bases). V was pared by 8 bases and J by 6 bases, with 8 bases between. This CDR3 comprises 12 residues. The germline V gene has CDR1 LNHNV and CDR2 YYDKDF (reference sequence). The CDR3 is CATGTANSPLHF. CDR3 in DNA: TGTGCCACCGGGACCGCTAATTCACCCCTCCACTTT.

This clonotype has a handful of counts. The rearrangement uses TRBV4-2 and TRBJ1-1, with D uncertain. Germline lookup yields CDR1 LGHNA and CDR2 YNFKEQ. The CDR3 spans 15 residues. Trimming took 0 bases from V and 0 from J, leaving 8 bases between them. CDR3 DNA sequence: TGTGCCAGCAGCCAAGAATCAGGAATGAACACTGAAGCTTTCTTT. This translates into CASSQESGMNTEAFF.

This clonotype was detected many times. The chain couples TRBV20-1 to TRBJ2-1; 9 bases line up with TRBD1. The CDR3 is made up of 13 amino acids. Germline CDR1 and CDR2: DFQATT and SNEGSKA (reference sequence). With 6 bases clipped from V and 6 bases from J, the junction kept 6 bases outside the gene matches. CDR3 residues: CSALGDRANEQFF. The CDR3, as DNA: TGCAGTGCCCTGGGGGACAGGGCCAATGAGCAGTTCTTC.

The chain has TRBV6-2 or TRBV6-3 and TRBJ2-1; 9 nucleotides match TRBD1. There are 15 residues in the CDR3. Germline CDR1 is MNHEY and CDR2 is SVGEGT. Losses at the gene ends were 8 bases for V and 4 bases for J; bases not matched to a gene: 9. CDR3 sequence: CASSPLDRGYNEQFF. The CDR3 region has the DNA TGTGCCAGCTCCCCGCTGGACAGGGGATACAATGAGCAGTTCTTC.

This clonotype was counted ten times or more. The CDR3 region has the DNA TGTGCCACCAGTGACCCAAGGGAGCGGGGGCCTGGAGAGACCCAGTACTTC. Its translation: CATSDPRERGPGETQYF. The J gene is TRBJ2-5, the V gene TRBV24-1; 8 positions agree with TRBD2. J gave up 4 bases and V 4 bases, and 13 bases lay outside the gene matches. From germline, CDR1 is KGHDR and CDR2 SFDVKD. The CDR3 has 17 residues.

This clonotype was detected a few times. The chain couples TRBV11-3 to TRBJ1-2; the match to TRBD1 covers 8 bases. V lost 5 bases and J lost 6; bases outside the gene matches: 11. CDR3 size: 15 residues. The V gene's germline CDR1 is SGHNT and CDR2 YENEEA. The CDR3 reads CASSQRQGTNDGYTF. In nucleotides, the CDR3 is TGTGCCAGCAGCCAACGACAGGGGACGAACGATGGCTACACCTTC.

The chain is built from TRBV6-5 and TRBJ2-7; D is unresolved. CDR1 is MNHEY, CDR2 SVGAGI, per germline. The V and J ends lost 6 bases and 5 bases respectively, with 11 bases between them. This CDR3 region has 12 residues. The CDR3 protein is CASRDNVDEQYF. DNA of the CDR3: TGTGCCAGCAGAGACAATGTGGACGAGCAGTACTTC.

This clonotype was recorded many times. V is TRBV7-9 and J is TRBJ2-3, with TRBD2 matching 9 bases. J was trimmed by 7 bases and V by 3 bases; bases with no gene match: 5. Germline V CDR1 and CDR2: SEHNR, FQNEAQ (reference sequence). The CDR3 totals 14 residues. The CDR3 is CASSFSGGTNTQYF. CDR3 bases: TGTGCCAGCAGCTTTAGCGGGGGCACCAATACGCAGTATTTT.

V is TRBV2 and J is TRBJ2-2, with 7 bases lining up with TRBD2. Germline V lookup: CDR1 SNHLY, CDR2 FYNNEI. The V segment lost 6 bases and the J segment 6 bases; nucleotides outside the gene matches: 10. This CDR3 contains 15 residues. CDR3 bases: TGTGCCAGCAGCCCCGGGACTACCGCCCCCGGGGAGCTGTTTTTT. Residues: CASSPGTTAPGELFF.

This clonotype has more than one count but fewer than ten. The CDR3 loop is CSARFLHDEQFF. The DNA of the CDR3 is TGCAGTGCTAGATTTTTACACGATGAGCAGTTCTTC. The chain employs TRBV20-1 and TRBJ2-1; D remains unclear. The CDR3 has 12 residues. Trimming pared 2 bases from V and 8 bases from J, leaving 10 bases between. Germline V gene data show CDR1 as DFQATT and CDR2 as SNEGSKA (reference sequence).

This clonotype was seen many times. The J gene is TRBJ2-5, the V gene TRBV20-1, with a possible D match to TRBD1 (7 bases). From germline, CDR1 is DFQATT and CDR2 SNEGSKA (reference sequence). The ends were cut back, 5 bases at V and 4 bases at J, with 23 bases in the middle. This CDR3 is 16 amino acids long. As DNA, the CDR3 is TGCAGTGCTCTCAAAGGGGGGCAGGGGGTACGAGAGACCCAGTACTTC. It is translated as CSALKGGQGVRETQYF.

This clonotype was picked up a small number of times. The rearrangement joins TRBV11-2 to TRBJ2-3; weak D call: TRBD1 (6 bases). Trimming removed 6 bases at V and 10 bases at J, with 26 bases between. This CDR3 is built from 16 residues. Germline V lookup: CDR1 SGHAT, CDR2 FQNNGV. The CDR3 reads CASRSLKGPDRQAQYF. The CDR3 DNA is TGTGCCAGCAGGTCGTTAAAGGGTCCTGACAGGCAGGCGCAGTATTTT.